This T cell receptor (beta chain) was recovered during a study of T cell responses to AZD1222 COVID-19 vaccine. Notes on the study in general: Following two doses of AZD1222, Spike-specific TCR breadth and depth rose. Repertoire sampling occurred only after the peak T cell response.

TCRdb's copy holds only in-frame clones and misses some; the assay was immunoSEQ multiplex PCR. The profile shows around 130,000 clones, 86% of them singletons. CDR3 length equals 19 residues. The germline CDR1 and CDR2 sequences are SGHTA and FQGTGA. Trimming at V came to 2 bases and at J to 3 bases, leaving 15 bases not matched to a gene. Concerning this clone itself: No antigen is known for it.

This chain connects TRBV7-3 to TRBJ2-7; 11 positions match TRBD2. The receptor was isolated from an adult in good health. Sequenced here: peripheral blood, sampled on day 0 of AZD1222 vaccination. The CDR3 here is CASSLSPPGPGTSGYEQYF. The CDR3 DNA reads TGTGCCAGCAGCTTATCCCCCCCCGGGCCCGGGACTAGCGGCTACGAGCAGTACTTC.